The 32 T cell receptor beta chains in this list originate from one sample, sequenced in a study of T cells in Graves' hyperthyroidism and ophthalmopathy. From RNA transcripts, TCR beta CDR3 regions were amplified. HTBI primers were the set used in a first-round RT-PCR of the TCR CDR3. TCRdb independently ran MiXCR on the multiplex PCR reads; one entry per CDR3 protein. This table holds about 570,000 distinct CDR3 sequences, roughly 50% found once. Sequencing was performed on peripheral blood or thyroid tissue (not recorded which). The origin of the receptors is an adult woman with Graves' disease, either hyperthyroidism or ophthalmopathy (not recorded which).

This clonotype was seen ten or more times. This chain uses TRBV20-1 with TRBJ1-3; D may be TRBD1 (5 bases). The CDR3 spans 14 residues. Germline loops: CDR1 DFQATT, CDR2 SNEGSKA (reference sequence). V was cut by 1 base and J by 6 bases, with 13 bases left in between. CDR3 protein: CSARVGTEKNTIYF. The CDR3 bases are TGCAGTGCTAGAGTCGGGACGGAGAAAAACACCATATATTTT.

This clonotype appeared once. The chain combines TRBV19 with TRBJ2-7; unclear D gene. The germline CDR1 and CDR2 sequences are LNHDA and SQIVND (reference sequence). The CDR3 is made up of 13 amino acids. Trimming stripped 4 bases from V and 7 bases from J, with 14 bases between. The CDR3, as DNA: TGTGCCAGTAGTAACTCCCTAGTCCAGGAGCAGTACTTC. Its translation is CASSNSLVQEQYF. Together with reference TRBV19 and TRBJ2-7, the CDR3 gives the full variable domain: DGGITQSPKYLFRKEGQNVTLSCEQNLNHDAMYWYRQDPGQGLRLIYYSQIVNDFQKGDIAEGYSVSREKKESFPLTVTSAQKNPTAFYLCASSNSLVQEQYFGPGTRLTVT.

V and J are TRBV25-1 and TRBJ1-5, with TRBD1 identical over 9 bases. V lost 2 bases, J lost 3 bases, and 5 bases stayed unmatched. The CDR3 is made up of 16 amino acids. CDR1 and CDR2 (germline): MGHDK, SYGVNS. This CDR3 reads CASSEGQGLYNQPQHF. CDR3 nucleotides: TGTGCCAGCAGTGAAGGACAGGGGCTATACAATCAGCCCCAGCATTTT. Variable domain in full (rest from reference TRBV25-1 and TRBJ1-5): EADIYQTPRYLVIGTGKKITLECSQTMGHDKMYWYQQDPGMELHLIHYSYGVNSTEKGDLSSESTVSRIRTEHFPLTLESARPSHTSQYLCASSEGQGLYNQPQHFGDGTRLSIL.

This clonotype came up many times. This chain uses TRBV29-1 with TRBJ1-1; perhaps TRBD1 as D (6 bases). Germline loops: CDR1 SQVTM, CDR2 ANQGSEA. Trimming took off 1 base at V and 5 bases at J, with 14 bases between the two ends. This CDR3 is built from 14 residues. This chain's CDR3 is CSVEVRNRATEAFF. CDR3 in DNA: TGCAGCGTTGAAGTGCGGAACAGGGCTACTGAAGCTTTCTTT.

The chain links TRBV28 to TRBJ2-7, with TRBD2 as a possible D gene (6 bases). The CDR3 extends over 17 amino acids. V was trimmed by 6 bases and J by 2 bases, leaving 23 bases between them. In germline, CDR1 is MDHEN, CDR2 SYDVKM. CDR3 residues: CASSTRGAGPRAYEQYF. DNA of the CDR3: TGTGCCAGCAGCACCCGCGGGGCAGGGCCCCGGGCCTACGAGCAGTACTTC.

This clonotype was counted many times. The chain combines TRBV6-6 with TRBJ2-7; D is perhaps TRBD1 or TRBD2 (6 bases each). Germline CDR1 reads MNHNY; CDR2 reads SVGAGI (reference sequence). The CDR3 runs 13 residues. V dropped 5 bases and J dropped 6 bases, with 14 bases sitting between them. CDR3 loop: CASSRQEEGEQYF. The CDR3 nucleotides are TGTGCCAGCAGTCGACAGGAGGAGGGCGAGCAGTACTTC.

The V and J genes are TRBV10-3 and TRBJ2-3; 15 nucleotides agree with TRBD2. The germline gives CDR1 ENHRY, CDR2 SYGVKD. After removal of 1 base from V and 4 bases from J, the junction contained 9 bases not matched to a gene. The CDR3 has 19 amino acids. CDR3 sequence: CAISELRTSGRARADTQYF. CDR3 coding DNA: TGTGCCATCAGTGAGTTACGGACTAGCGGGAGGGCCCGCGCAGATACGCAGTATTTT.

The V call is TRBV25-1, the J call TRBJ1-2; the match to TRBD1 covers 7 bases. The CDR3 sequence is 17 residues long. Germline lookup yields CDR1 MGHDK and CDR2 SYGVNS. V shed 4 bases, J shed 4 bases, and the junction held 15 bases outside the gene matches. In nucleotides, the CDR3 is TGTGCCAGCAGTGCTCGGACAGGTGAAGTGCTCGGCTATGGCTACACCTTC. As protein: CASSARTGEVLGYGYTF.

The chain couples TRBV7-2 to TRBJ1-2; maybe TRBD1 (5 bases). The germline V gene encodes CDR1 SGHTA and CDR2 FQGNSA. V lost 1 base, J lost 2 bases, and 8 bases lay in between. CDR3 length: 14 amino acids. The CDR3 spells CASSLVAGNYGYTF. As DNA, the CDR3 is TGTGCCAGCAGCTTAGTGGCAGGGAACTATGGCTACACCTTC.

The chain carries TRBV10-3 and TRBJ1-2; D uncertain. The V end lost 3 bases, the J end lost 8 bases, and 37 bases lay between the germline ends. Germline V gene data show CDR1 as ENHRY and CDR2 as SYGVKD. CDR3 length: 21 amino acids. In DNA form, the CDR3 reads TGTGCCATCAGTGATCGGTGGAGACTTCCCGGTGTGTCCTGGGTAGACGTGGGCTACACCTTC. As protein: CAISDRWRLPGVSWVDVGYTF.

The chain uses TRBV15 and TRBJ1-5; the match to TRBD1 covers 7 bases. Germline V gene lookup returns CDR1 LNHNV and CDR2 YYDKDF (reference sequence). V shed 5 bases and J 2 bases; nucleotides not matched to a gene: 6. This CDR3 spans 15 amino acids. The CDR3 spells CATSGGTVGNQPQHF. CDR3 sequence (DNA): TGTGCCACCAGCGGAGGGACAGTAGGCAATCAGCCCCAGCATTTT.

This sequence joins TRBV20-1 and TRBJ2-2; tentative D call: TRBD2 (5 bases). The germline gives CDR1 DFQATT, CDR2 SNEGSKA (reference sequence). Trimming cost V 3 bases and J 0 bases, with 8 bases left between them. The CDR3 loop spans 14 amino acids. The CDR3 nucleotides read TGCAGTGCTAGTAAAGCGGCGAACACCGGGGAGCTGTTTTTT. This translates into CSASKAANTGELFF.

The CDR3 reads CASSSPGVAGETQYF. In DNA, the CDR3 is TGTGCCAGCAGCTCTCCGGGAGTGGCCGGGGAGACCCAGTACTTC. The chain joins TRBV7-8 to TRBJ2-5, with a possible D match to TRBD2 (6 bases). With 4 bases removed from V and 5 bases from J, the gap between germline ends came to 17 bases. CDR3 length: 15 amino acids. CDR1 is SGHVS and CDR2 is FQNEAQ in the germline V gene.

This clonotype was recorded at least ten times. The rearrangement links TRBV11-2 to TRBJ2-7; 13 nucleotides align to TRBD2. Germline V gives CDR1 SGHAT, CDR2 FQNNGV. The CDR3 has 16 residues. V was clipped by 2 bases and J by 3 bases; unmatched bases: 4. CDR3 loop: CASSLYGLAGVYEQYF. DNA of the CDR3: TGTGCCAGCAGCTTATACGGACTAGCGGGAGTCTACGAGCAGTACTTC. Looking up the rest from reference TRBV11-2 and TRBJ2-7 gives the full variable domain: EAGVAQSPRYKIIEKRQSVAFWCNPISGHATLYWYQQILGQGPKLLIQFQNNGVVDDSQLPKDRFSAERLKGVDSTLKIQPAKLEDSAVYLCASSLYGLAGVYEQYFGPGTRLTVT.

The genes are TRBV20-1 and TRBJ1-2; no reliable D call. This CDR3 comprises 12 residues. Germline CDR1 DFQATT, CDR2 SNEGSKA (reference sequence). The V end lost 3 bases, the J end lost 4 bases, and 9 bases lay between the germline ends. DNA of the CDR3: TGCAGTGCTAGCGGAACAGCCTATGGCTACACCTTC. As protein: CSASGTAYGYTF.

This chain connects TRBV7-2 to TRBJ2-6; 7 bases match TRBD1. The germline V gene has CDR1 SGHTA and CDR2 FQGNSA. This CDR3 region has 12 residues. The J segment lost 13 bases and the V segment lost 3 bases, leaving 3 bases of the junction unmatched. CDR3 nucleotide sequence: TGTGCCAGCAGCTTTGGACAGGCAGTCCTGACTTTC. It yields the protein CASSFGQAVLTF.

This chain connects TRBV7-6 to TRBJ2-7; TRBD1 matches 11 bases. CDR1 and CDR2 (germline): SGHVS, FNYEAQ. V was clipped by 4 bases and J by 6 bases; unmatched bases: 8. This CDR3 comprises 15 residues. The CDR3 coding sequence is TGTGCCAGCAGCTCCCATGGACAGGGGGCTCGCGAGCAGTACTTC. Its protein is CASSSHGQGAREQYF.

In its sample, this clonotype is medium-sized. The chain combines TRBV20-1 with TRBJ1-1, with TRBD1 matching over 8 bases. The CDR3 runs 12 residues. Germline CDR1 is DFQATT and CDR2 is SNEGSKA (reference sequence). CDR3 DNA sequence: TGCCGATCGGACAGGGCGAACACTGAAGCTTTCTTT. Translating it yields CRSDRANTEAFF.

The chain employs TRBV29-1 and TRBJ1-5; 8 nucleotides agree with TRBD1. With the DNA end fitting TRBJ2-3 better, the J assignment may be wrong. The CDR3 consists of 14 residues. CDR1 and CDR2 (germline): SQVTM, ANQGSEA. CDR3 loop: CSGAGGAGTDTQYF. As DNA, the CDR3 is TGCAGCGGGGCAGGGGGCGCCGGCACAGATACGCAGTATTTT.

The V call is TRBV20-1, the J call TRBJ1-6; possible D gene TRBD1, 5 bases. The CDR3 length is 13 residues. With 6 bases removed from V and 10 bases from J, the gap between germline ends came to 16 bases. CDR1 and CDR2 from the germline V gene are DFQATT and SNEGSKA (reference sequence). CDR3 nucleotides: TGCAGTGCCCCTCGAGATCAGGGCTCACCCCTCCACTTT. Protein sequence: CSAPRDQGSPLHF.

This clonotype appeared many times. The chain employs TRBV2 and TRBJ1-2; TRBD1 might be the D (5 bases). Germline-derived CDR1 and CDR2 are SNHLY and FYNNEI. The CDR3 extends over 12 amino acids. Trimming pared 2 bases from V and 8 bases from J, leaving 9 bases between. CDR3 sequence (DNA): TGTGCCAGCAGTGAAAGGGGTTACGGCTACACCTTC. Its protein product is CASSERGYGYTF.

Ten or more counts support this clonotype. V and J are TRBV4-1 and TRBJ2-7; D possibly corresponds to TRBD1 (6 bases). Germline CDR1 and CDR2: MGHRA and YSYEKL. CDR3 length: 16 residues. Trimming cost V 1 base and J 6 bases, with 19 bases left between them. The CDR3, as DNA: TGCGCCAGCAGCCAAGTTCTAGAGGGCCTAGGGGGCGAGCAGTACTTC. This codes for CASSQVLEGLGGEQYF.

This clonotype was recorded only once. The junction and the germline gene differ at one end; a read error may be behind it. The chain employs TRBV12-3 or TRBV12-4 and TRBJ2-4; 8 bases agree with TRBD1. The CDR3 is 11 residues long. Here the CDR3 DNA reads TGTGCCAGCACTCAGACAGGGGAGAGGGACTTC. It codes for CASTQTGERDF.

The chain combines TRBV9 with TRBJ1-3; TRBD1 matches 10 bases. Unmatched junction bases numbered 10, after V lost 3 bases and J lost 4 bases. CDR1 is SGDLS and CDR2 is YYNGEE in the germline V gene. The CDR3 is made up of 17 amino acids. CDR3 nucleotide sequence: TGTGCCAGCAGCGGCGGGACAGGGGATCTTCTCGGAAACACCATATATTTT. The encoded protein is CASSGGTGDLLGNTIYF.

The V call is TRBV7-9, the J call TRBJ2-7; a possible D gene is TRBD1 (5 bases). The CDR3 runs to 14 residues. Per germline, CDR1 SEHNR and CDR2 FQNEAQ (reference sequence). Trimming removed 6 bases from V and 3 bases from J, with 15 bases in between. The CDR3 DNA sequence: TGTGCCAGCAGTCCTGACAGATTGAACTACGAGCAGTACTTC. Amino acid sequence: CASSPDRLNYEQYF.

The rearrangement uses TRBV7-9 and TRBJ1-1, with D possibly matching TRBD1 (5 bases). In germline, CDR1 is SEHNR, CDR2 FQNEAQ (reference sequence). This CDR3 is 16 amino acids long. The V end lost 5 bases, the J end lost 5 bases, and 21 bases lay between the germline ends. This CDR3 is CASSRGFAARVTEAFF. The CDR3 DNA sequence: TGTGCCAGCAGCCGAGGCTTTGCGGCCAGGGTAACTGAAGCTTTCTTT.

This clonotype was observed many times. The genes are TRBV12-3 or TRBV12-4 and TRBJ1-2; D might be TRBD1 (6 bases). The CDR3 loop spans 14 amino acids. Trimming stripped 5 bases from V and 5 bases from J, with 15 bases between. The CDR3 sequence is CASSPGDRRYGYTF. CDR3 nucleotide sequence: TGTGCCAGCAGTCCAGGGGACCGGCGGTATGGCTACACCTTC.

The chain uses TRBV7-2 and TRBJ2-2, with D possibly TRBD1 on 5 matching bases. In germline, CDR1 is SGHTA, CDR2 FQGNSA. This CDR3 spans 18 amino acids. V was clipped by 6 bases and J by 2 bases, with 22 bases between them. The CDR3 spells CASSTRQGVTSNTGELFF. CDR3 DNA: TGTGCCAGCAGTACGCGGCAGGGCGTAACGAGTAACACCGGGGAGCTGTTTTTT.

This chain uses TRBV7-2 with TRBJ2-5, with unresolved D. CDR3 length: 14 amino acids. CDR1 and CDR2 (germline): SGHTA, FQGNSA. Trimming cost V 7 bases and J 1 base, with 13 bases left between them. The CDR3 nucleotides are TGTGCCAGCACCGCATCGAACTCCCAAGAGACCCAGTACTTC. Protein: CASTASNSQETQYF. The full variable domain, completed using reference TRBV7-2 and TRBJ2-5, is GAGVSQSPSNKVTEKGKDVELRCDPISGHTALYWYRQSLGQGLEFLIYFQGNSAPDKSGLPSDRFSAERTGGSVSTLTIQRTQQEDSAVYLCASTASNSQETQYFGPGTRLLVL.

The V and J genes are TRBV6-1 and TRBJ1-2, with 7 bases matching TRBD1. Trimming cost V 7 bases and J 3 bases; bases outside gene matches: 5. The CDR3 is made up of 13 amino acids. In germline, CDR1 is MNHNS, CDR2 SASEGT. The CDR3: CASTRGQYYGYTF. Written as DNA, the CDR3 is TGTGCCAGCACCAGGGGACAGTACTATGGCTACACCTTC.

This clonotype came up a few times. The chain uses TRBV7-3 and TRBJ2-5; 8 bases match TRBD2. The CDR3 runs to 15 residues. In germline, CDR1 is SGHTA, CDR2 FQGTGA. V was clipped by 5 bases and J by 5 bases; unmatched bases: 10. This CDR3 reads CASSVAAGGRETQYF. The CDR3 DNA sequence: TGTGCCAGCAGCGTTGCGGCGGGGGGCCGGGAGACCCAGTACTTC.

In its sample, this clonotype was seen a few times. The rearrangement joins TRBV9 to TRBJ2-5, with a possible D match to TRBD2 (6 bases). Judging by the DNA end, TRBJ2-1 fits better; the J call may be wrong. This CDR3 comprises 15 residues. Germline-derived CDR1 and CDR2 are SGDLS and YYNGEE. CDR3 protein: CASSVGGTIYNEQFF. The CDR3 coding sequence is TGTGCCAGCAGCGTAGGCGGGACCATCTACAATGAGCAGTTCTTC.